The present T cell receptor (beta chain) was sequenced within a study of T cell responses to AZD1222 COVID-19 vaccine. Study-level background: Pooled in the analysis were second doses at about 4 or about 12 weeks.

Note on this clone: Its antigen is not identified.

General study results and limits: Nearly half of spike-specific TCRs reportedly target unmutated variant regions.

Clones were sequenced by immunoSEQ multiplex PCR, and TCRdb holds only the in-frame ones, with some missing. Found here are about 130,000 clones, approximately 88% of them singletons; the top ten hold roughly 8%. The receptor comes from an adult in good health. Specimen: peripheral blood, collected on day 0 of AZD1222 vaccination.

CDR3 DNA: TGCGCCAGCAGCTTGAAATACCCCGGGGAACTGTTTTTT. Translation gives CASSLKYPGELFF. The chain employs TRBV5-1 and TRBJ1-4; no definite D call. V shed 1 base and J shed 12 bases, with 13 bases lying between them. The CDR3 totals 13 residues. Looked up from germline, CDR1 is SGHRS and CDR2 is YFSETQ.